This passage covers 26 T cell receptor beta chains from one sample sequenced in a study of beta chain features in type 1 diabetes. Broader study findings: A moderate, significant TCRB CDR3 shortening appeared in type 1 diabetes across four CD4+ subsets.

The study reverse transcribed the entire isolated RNA, so it sequenced expressed TCRB transcripts. Profiling relied on immunoSEQ multiplex PCR, and the TCRdb table lists in-frame clones only, not all of them. The sample lists a few hundred thousand clones, 15% occurring once. Their cognate antigens are unknown. The sequenced material came from naive CD4+ T cells from blood. These receptors were collected from a man younger than 30 with type 1 diabetes.

This clone has just a few counts. This chain uses TRBV18 with TRBJ1-4; TRBD1 might be the D (5 bases). CDR1 and CDR2 (germline): KGHSH, LQKENI. The CDR3 consists of 15 residues. V lost 3 bases and J lost 8, with 16 bases in between. This CDR3 is CASSPEGKGGEKLFF. CDR3 sequence (DNA): TGTGCCAGCTCACCGGAGGGGAAGGGCGGGGAAAAACTGTTTTTT.

The chain uses TRBV19 and TRBJ2-7, with TRBD2 identical over 8 bases. Per the germline V gene, CDR1 is LNHDA and CDR2 is SQIVND (reference sequence). The CDR3 is 11 residues long. After removal of 9 bases from V and 6 bases from J, the junction contained 4 bases not matched to a gene. This CDR3 reads CASAAGAEQYF. The DNA for the CDR3 is TGTGCCAGCGCAGCGGGGGCCGAGCAGTACTTC.

This clone has only a few counts. The chain joins TRBV19 to TRBJ1-5; 12 bases match TRBD1. Per germline, CDR1 LNHDA and CDR2 SQIVND (reference sequence). CDR3 length: 15 amino acids. J gave up 6 bases and V 4 bases, and 4 bases lay outside the gene matches. This CDR3 is CASSSRDRGLQPQHF. The DNA for the CDR3 is TGTGCCAGTAGTAGCCGGGACAGGGGGCTTCAGCCCCAGCATTTT.

This clone appeared a few times. The rearrangement links TRBV10-2 to TRBJ1-2; 8 bases align to TRBD1. The CDR3 runs 14 residues. The J segment lost 8 bases and the V segment lost 2 bases, leaving 7 bases of the junction unmatched. Germline-derived CDR1 and CDR2 are WSHSY and SAAADI. The CDR3 loop reads CASSERQGAHGYTF. The DNA for the CDR3 is TGCGCCAGCAGTGAGCGGCAGGGGGCTCACGGCTACACCTTC.

The rearrangement joins TRBV5-1 to TRBJ1-2; TRBD1 is a possible D gene (6 bases). This CDR3 spans 15 amino acids. Per germline, CDR1 SGHRS and CDR2 YFSETQ. V was clipped by 4 bases and J by 5 bases, with 18 bases between them. As DNA, the CDR3 is TGCGCCAGCAGCGGCAGGGTAGCGGGGGCTTATGGCTACACCTTC. Encoded protein: CASSGRVAGAYGYTF.

The chain has TRBV29-1 and TRBJ2-5, with D possibly TRBD2 on 5 matching bases. The CDR3 runs to 13 residues. CDR1 is SQVTM and CDR2 is ANQGSEA in the germline V gene. The V and J ends lost 4 bases and 5 bases respectively, with 14 bases between them. CDR3 nucleotides: TGCAGCGTTGGAGGGTTGCCGGGGGAGACCCAGTACTTC. This codes for CSVGGLPGETQYF.

The CDR3 coding sequence is TGTGCCAGCAGTTTGGGGGGAGGGCGAGATACGCAGTATTTT. It is translated as CASSLGGGRDTQYF. V gene TRBV28 combines with J gene TRBJ2-3; 7 bases map to TRBD2. Germline values: CDR1 MDHEN, CDR2 SYDVKM. J lost 5 bases, V lost 3 bases, and 5 bases had no gene match. This CDR3 spans 14 amino acids.

The chain recombines TRBV11-2 with TRBJ2-1; 9 bases match TRBD1. Germline-derived CDR1 and CDR2 are SGHAT and FQNNGV. V was clipped by 6 bases and J by 9 bases; unmatched bases: 3. CDR3 length: 12 amino acids. The CDR3 DNA reads TGTGCCAGCAGTCGACAGGGGGTTGAGCAGTTCTTC. Protein sequence: CASSRQGVEQFF.

This clone has a handful of counts. This chain joins TRBV7-9 and TRBJ2-3; 8 bases agree with TRBD2. Per germline, CDR1 SEHNR and CDR2 FQNEAQ (reference sequence). This CDR3 has 15 amino acids. After removal of 2 bases from V and 6 bases from J, the junction contained 7 bases not matched to a gene. CDR3 sequence: CASSLKAGVRDTQYF. CDR3 coding DNA: TGTGCCAGCAGCTTAAAAGCGGGAGTCAGGGATACGCAGTATTTT.

This clone showed up just a few times. This chain links TRBV29-1 with TRBJ2-3; TRBD2 is a possible D gene (7 bases). Per germline, CDR1 SQVTM and CDR2 ANQGSEA. This CDR3 is 14 amino acids long. V lost 4 bases to trimming and J lost 3 bases, with 14 bases between them. CDR3 in DNA: TGCAGCGTTGCCGGGGGGCTGAATACAGATACGCAGTATTTT. This translates into CSVAGGLNTDTQYF.

V is TRBV29-1 and J is TRBJ2-7; the match to TRBD1 covers 7 bases. CDR1 is SQVTM and CDR2 is ANQGSEA in the germline V gene. V shed 6 bases, J shed 2 bases, and the junction held 7 bases outside the gene matches. The CDR3 totals 13 residues. The CDR3 sequence is CSVMSQGTYEQYF. In DNA, the CDR3 is TGCAGCGTAATGTCACAGGGGACCTACGAGCAGTACTTC.

In DNA, the CDR3 is TGTGCCAGCAGCTTCCTCCCGTTAAAGAACACTGAAGCTTTCTTT. This sequence encodes CASSFLPLKNTEAFF. This chain uses TRBV5-6 with TRBJ1-1; D gene unclear. The V end lost 2 bases, the J end lost 1 base, and 12 bases lay between the germline ends. Germline V gene sequence: CDR1 SGHDT, CDR2 YYEEEE. There are 15 residues in the CDR3. Combining the CDR3 with reference TRBV5-6 and TRBJ1-1 gives the whole variable domain DAGVTQSPTHLIKTRGQQVTLRCSPKSGHDTVSWYQQALGQGPQFIFQYYEEEERQRGNFPDRFSGHQFPNYSSELNVNALLLGDSALYLCASSFLPLKNTEAFFGQGTRLTVV.

The V gene is TRBV20-1, the J gene TRBJ2-3, with D uncertain. V lost 3 bases to trimming and J lost 3 bases, with 4 bases between them. Germline V lookup: CDR1 DFQATT, CDR2 SNEGSKA (reference sequence). CDR3 length equals 11 residues. In DNA, the CDR3 is TGCAGTGCTAGGAGGACAGATACGCAGTATTTT. Amino acid sequence: CSARRTDTQYF.

The chain is built from TRBV7-9 and TRBJ1-1; unclear D gene. Trimming removed 3 bases at V and 11 bases at J, with 22 bases between. From germline, CDR1 is SEHNR and CDR2 FQNEAQ (reference sequence). This CDR3 contains 15 residues. The chain's CDR3 is CASSLPRGGLRRAFF. CDR3 in DNA: TGTGCCAGCAGCTTGCCCCGAGGAGGATTACGGAGGGCTTTCTTT.

The chain is built from TRBV13 and TRBJ2-3; D is ambiguous. This CDR3 spans 15 amino acids. Germline V gene sequence: CDR1 PRHDT, CDR2 FYEKMQ (reference sequence). V gave up 2 bases and J gave up 2 bases, with 11 bases separating them. CDR3 in amino acids: CASSLRGRLTDTQYF. Written as DNA, the CDR3 is TGTGCCAGCAGCTTAAGAGGCAGACTCACAGATACGCAGTATTTT. Looking up the rest from reference TRBV13 and TRBJ2-3 gives the full variable domain: AAGVIQSPRHLIKEKRETATLKCYPIPRHDTVYWYQQGPGQDPQFLISFYEKMQSDKGSIPDRFSAQQFSDYHSELNMSSLELGDSALYFCASSLRGRLTDTQYFGPGTRLTVL.

The chain couples TRBV29-1 to TRBJ1-2, with D tentatively TRBD1 (6 bases). Trimming left V 7 bases short and J 6 bases short, with 27 bases between. This CDR3 spans 16 amino acids. The germline V gene has CDR1 SQVTM and CDR2 ANQGSEA. The CDR3 DNA follows: TGCAGCGCAGTTCCCTACCGAGACAGGTTCCGTCATGGCTACACCTTC. It codes for CSAVPYRDRFRHGYTF.

In this sample, this clone turned up a few times. Since no conserved phenylalanine or tryptophan closes the CDR3, a read error is the likely cause. The limits of the CDR3 on the DNA are not certain, so only TCRdb's listed CDR3 is given. The chain carries TRBV5-1 and TRBJ2-7; TRBD2 is the table's D call and was not checked against the DNA. Germline CDR1 and CDR2: SGHRS and YFSETQ. The CDR3 comprises 10 residues, both ends counted. This CDR3 reads CASGPGTQVL.

The V gene is TRBV11-1, the J gene TRBJ1-1; a possible D gene is TRBD1 (5 bases). V shed 6 bases and J shed 0 bases, with 14 bases lying between them. From germline, CDR1 is SGHAT and CDR2 FQDESV (reference sequence). The CDR3 spans 15 residues. CDR3 residues: CASRRPGGMNTEAFF. The CDR3 DNA is TGTGCCAGCAGACGACCCGGGGGGATGAACACTGAAGCTTTCTTT.

The genes are TRBV28 and TRBJ2-1, with D maybe TRBD2 (5 bases). The CDR3 runs to 16 residues. With 5 bases removed from V and 4 bases from J, the gap between germline ends came to 18 bases. CDR1 and CDR2 (germline): MDHEN, SYDVKM. CDR3 loop: CASSPSGSGKYNEQFF. The CDR3, as DNA: TGTGCCAGCAGTCCCTCCGGCTCGGGAAAATACAATGAGCAGTTCTTC.

V and J are TRBV6-5 and TRBJ1-6, with a tentative D call TRBD1 (6 bases). Germline V gene lookup returns CDR1 MNHEY and CDR2 SVGAGI. The CDR3 has 15 amino acids. The germline V and J ends were trimmed by 8 bases and 9 bases, with 20 bases remaining between them. CDR3 DNA: TGTGCCAGCCAACAAGACAGGCCAAGTGCTTCACCCCTCCACTTT. This translates into CASQQDRPSASPLHF.

DNA of the CDR3: TGTGCCAGCAGCGTAGGTCCTACTAGCGGGAGAGACGAGCAGTACTTC. Protein sequence: CASSVGPTSGRDEQYF. The V call is TRBV9, the J call TRBJ2-7; 11 bases fit TRBD2. V trimming: 0 bases; J trimming: 5 bases; junction bases outside the gene matches: 7. The CDR3 runs 16 residues. The V gene's germline CDR1 is SGDLS and CDR2 YYNGEE.

This clone was counted between two and nine times. CDR3 sequence (DNA): TGCGCCAGCAGCATAGATAGCACAGATACGCAGTATTTT. Translated, it gives CASSIDSTDTQYF. The V call is TRBV5-1, the J call TRBJ2-3; D gene uncertain. Trimming removed 4 bases from V and 0 bases from J, with 6 bases in between. From germline, CDR1 is SGHRS and CDR2 YFSETQ. CDR3 length: 13 amino acids.

This clone was observed a few times. This chain joins TRBV12-2 and TRBJ2-1; the D call of TRBD2 is as the table states it, not checked on the DNA. TRBV12-2 is listed as a pseudogene. This CDR3 is 15 amino acids long. CDR3 sequence reads: CASRLWGGPTGEQFF. Here the CDR3 DNA reads TGTGCAAGTCGCCTTTGGGGGGGCCCTACGGGTGAGCAGTTCTTC.

J is TRBJ2-1 and V is TRBV7-6; D gene uncertain. Germline V gene data show CDR1 as SGHVS and CDR2 as FNYEAQ. This CDR3 comprises 11 residues. V gave up 3 bases and J gave up 8 bases, with 5 bases separating them. The CDR3 protein is CASSFYDEQFF. The DNA for the CDR3 is TGTGCCAGCAGCTTCTATGATGAGCAGTTCTTC. The full variable domain, rest sourced from reference TRBV7-6 and TRBJ2-1, is GAGVSQSPRYKVTKRGQDVALRCDPISGHVSLYWYRQALGQGPEFLTYFNYEAQQDKSGLPNDRFSAERPEGSISTLTIQRTEQRDSAMYRCASSFYDEQFFGPGTRLTVL.

This clone turned up a few times. This sequence joins TRBV5-4 and TRBJ1-3; D is uncertain. The ends were cut back, 4 bases at V and 0 bases at J, with 11 bases in the middle. Germline-derived CDR1 and CDR2 are SGHNT and YYREEE (reference sequence). The CDR3 has 15 residues. CDR3 sequence (DNA): TGTGCCAGCAGCCTAGGACTGAACTCTGGAAACACCATATATTTT. Translation gives CASSLGLNSGNTIYF.

This clone was seen only a few times. The chain combines TRBV5-6 with TRBJ2-7; 8 positions agree with TRBD1. Per germline, CDR1 SGHDT and CDR2 YYEEEE. CDR3 length: 15 amino acids. V trimming: 0 bases; J trimming: 4 bases; junction bases outside the gene matches: 6. The CDR3 loop reads CASSLGQGAIYEQYF. Written as DNA, the CDR3 is TGTGCCAGCAGCTTGGGGCAGGGGGCGATTTACGAGCAGTACTTC.